Included here is one T cell receptor (beta chain) sequence, with context. The record originates from a study of blood T cell repertoires in COVID-19. About the study: PBMCs, B-cell-depleted T cells, or T cells were the source of the cDNA or gDNA that made up the material.

Original analysis: Quantification of nucleated cells was approximated via reference gene primer amplification. The protocol was immunoSEQ multiplex PCR, while the TCRdb copy is restricted to in-frame clones and leaves out a portion. D and trimming come from the DNA, and the V and J calls and clone size come from that table. The sample includes about 64,000 clones, approximately 90% seen only once; the top ten take roughly 1.5%. Germline CDR1 SGHTA, CDR2 FQGNSA. The CDR3 has 14 residues. J gave up 8 bases and V 5 bases, and 9 bases lay outside the gene matches. The chain links TRBV7-2 to TRBJ1-1, with 9 bases that match TRBD1. This receptor was identified in a human donor in a cohort sampled during active COVID-19. Sequences were obtained from peripheral blood. The CDR3 spells CASSARGQGGEAFF. In DNA, the CDR3 is TGTGCCAGCAGCGCGAGGGGACAGGGAGGGGAAGCTTTCTTT.